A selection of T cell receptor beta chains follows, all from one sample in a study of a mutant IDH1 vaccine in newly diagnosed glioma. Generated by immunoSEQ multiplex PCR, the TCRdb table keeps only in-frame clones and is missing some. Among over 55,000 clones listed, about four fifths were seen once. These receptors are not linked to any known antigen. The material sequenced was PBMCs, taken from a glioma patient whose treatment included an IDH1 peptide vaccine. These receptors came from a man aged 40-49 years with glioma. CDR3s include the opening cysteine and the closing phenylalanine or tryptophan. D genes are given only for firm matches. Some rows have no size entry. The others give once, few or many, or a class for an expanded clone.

TGTGCCAGCAGCTTACTATCGGGTACTGAAGCTTTCTTT,CASSLLSGTEAFF,NA,NA,TRBV7-9,TRBJ1-1
TGTGCCAGCAGTTTCTGGTTGACGAACACCGGGGAGCTGTTTTTT,CASSFWLTNTGELFF,NA,NA,TRBV27,TRBJ2-2
TGTGCCAGCTCACCAGGGACGGCGACCTACGAGCAGTACTTC,CASSPGTATYEQYF,NA,NA,TRBV18,TRBJ2-7
TGTGCCAGCAGCTCCGGAGTAACGGAGACCCAGTACTTC,CASSSGVTETQYF,NA,NA,TRBV7-9,TRBJ2-5
TGTGCCAGCAGCAACAAGGAGGGTCAGCCCCAGCATTTT,CASSNKEGQPQHF,NA,NA,TRBV7-9,TRBJ1-5
TGTGCCAGCAGCCCCCGCGGGCTTAACACTGAAGCTTTCTTT,CASSPRGLNTEAFF,NA,NA,TRBV5-4,TRBJ1-1
TGTGCCAGCAGCTTGTGGGCTCGGGGGTTGATGAACACTGAAGCTTTCTTT,CASSLWARGLMNTEAFF,few,NA,TRBV5-8,TRBJ1-1
TGTGCCAGCAGCTCTAGCTCGGGCACAGATACGCAGTATTTT,CASSSSSGTDTQYF,NA,NA,TRBV5-6,TRBJ2-3
TGTGCCAGCAGCTTAGGCCAGGGGCAGCCCCAGCATTTT,CASSLGQGQPQHF,few,NA,TRBV7-6,TRBJ1-5
TGTGCCAGCAGTGACCGAGGGAGCGGTAAGCAAGAGACCCAGTACTTC,CASSDRGSGKQETQYF,NA,NA,TRBV2,TRBJ2-5
TGTGCCAGCAGCTCCGGACTGGGATATTACGAGCAGTACTTC,CASSSGLGYYEQYF,NA,NA,TRBV11-2,TRBJ2-7
TGTGCCAGCAGCCAAGATGAGCACGGTGACTATGGCTACACCTTC,CASSQDEHGDYGYTF,NA,NA,TRBV4-2,TRBJ1-2
TGTGCCAGCAGCCAAGATAAGGGATTTTCCCCTGAAGCTTTCTTT,CASSQDKGFSPEAFF,NA,NA,TRBV14,TRBJ1-1
TGTGCCAGTAGTATACCCCCGGCCTATGGCTACACCTTC,CASSIPPAYGYTF,few,NA,TRBV19,TRBJ1-2
TGCGCCAGCAGCCAGGGACTAGCGGGGGGGACCTACGAGCAGTACTTC,CASSQGLAGGTYEQYF,NA,TRBD2,TRBV4-3,TRBJ2-7
TGTGCCAGCAGCGTATCTAGCGGGGGGGCAGATACGCAGTATTTT,CASSVSSGGADTQYF,once,TRBD2,TRBV9,TRBJ2-3
TGTGCCAGCAGTTATCTGAGGCAGGGAGAGACCGGGGAGCTGTTTTTT,CASSYLRQGETGELFF,NA,NA,TRBV27,TRBJ2-2
TGTGCCAGCAGCTTAAGGGGGGGTTTTACAGGGACAGTTACCTACGAGCAGTACTTC,CASSLRGGFTGTVTYEQYF,NA,NA,TRBV11-2,TRBJ2-7
TGTGCCAGCAGTAGCGGGGGGGGCGCAGATACGCAGTATTTT,CASSSGGGADTQYF,many,TRBD2,TRBV6-4,TRBJ2-3
TGTGCCAGCAGCTTGGACAGGGGCACCGGGGAGCTGTTTTTT,CASSLDRGTGELFF,once,TRBD1,TRBV5-6,TRBJ2-2
TGCGCCAGCAGCCAAGCCAGGGTTGCTTTCTTT,CASSQARVAFF,NA,NA,TRBV4-1,TRBJ1-1
TGTGCTAGCAGCTTAGACAGGGGGCAGGCAGATACGCAGTATTTT,CASSLDRGQADTQYF,NA,TRBD1,TRBV7-7,TRBJ2-3
TGTGCCAGCACTCGGGAGTACTATGGCTACACCTTC,CASTREYYGYTF,NA,NA,TRBV5-6,TRBJ1-2
TGTGCCAGCAGCTTATACCGACAGGTGAACACTGAAGCTTTCTTT,CASSLYRQVNTEAFF,few,NA,TRBV7-9,TRBJ1-1
TGCAGCGTTGCGCAACAGGGCGGGGGCTACACCTTC,CSVAQQGGGYTF,NA,NA,TRBV29-1,TRBJ1-2
TGTGCCAGCAGGAAGCTAGCCGGCGGCTCCTACAATGAGCAGTTCTTC,CASRKLAGGSYNEQFF,once,NA,TRBV7-2,TRBJ2-1
TGTGCCAGCAGTGAAACCGCCGGCTCCTACAATGAGCAGTTCTTC,CASSETAGSYNEQFF,medium-sized,NA,TRBV6-4,TRBJ2-1
TGTGCCAGCAGCCCCTCGGGTCCATATAAGGACACAGATACGCAGTATTTT,CASSPSGPYKDTDTQYF,NA,NA,TRBV7-2,TRBJ2-3
TGTGCCAGCAGCTCACTGGGACAGAACTATGGCTACACCTTC,CASSSLGQNYGYTF,NA,TRBD1,TRBV7-6,TRBJ1-2
TGCGCCAGCAGTGAAAGGGCAGTTTATGGCTACACCTTC,CASSERAVYGYTF,NA,NA,TRBV10-2,TRBJ1-2
TGTGCCAGCAGCTCCGCCGGACAGGGTTCCTACGAGCAGTACTTC,CASSSAGQGSYEQYF,NA,TRBD1,TRBV5-8,TRBJ2-7
TGTGCCAGCAGCTTGGCCGGGCAGTCCTACGAGCAGTACTTC,CASSLAGQSYEQYF,NA,NA,TRBV5-5,TRBJ2-7